The 10 T cell receptor beta chains below come from one sample, sequenced in a study of T cell repertoires in cytomegalovirus infection. These receptors' targets are unknown. TCRdb ran MiXCR on the reads and lists one entry per CDR3 protein. The data contain about 360,000 distinct CDR3 sequences, about 35% of them singletons. The source material was cultured PBMCs, sampled from culture after CMV antigen stimulation. The source is a human donor in good health (CMV status not recorded). Some clones in this sample may be carry-over from other donors' samples.

This clonotype was seen more than once but under ten times. The chain recombines TRBV7-9 with TRBJ2-3; D call uncertain. The CDR3 has 14 amino acids. Germline values: CDR1 SEHNR, CDR2 FQNEAQ (reference sequence). Between the trimmed V and J ends, which lost 4 bases and 5 bases, there was a span of 13 bases. The CDR3 nucleotides read TGTGCCAGCAGCTCACCGGGCCGCGGAGATACGCAGTATTTT. Its protein product is CASSSPGRGDTQYF.

This clonotype was observed a few times. The chain employs TRBV6-8 and TRBJ1-2; 10 bases agree with TRBD1. The germline V gene has CDR1 MNHGY and CDR2 SAAAGT. This CDR3 region has 14 residues. V shed 6 bases and J 1 base; nucleotides not matched to a gene: 2. Here the CDR3 DNA reads TGTGCCAGCAGGCGGGACAGGGGTAACTATGGCTACACCTTC. Its translation is CASRRDRGNYGYTF.

This clonotype was picked up a small number of times. The V gene is TRBV6-5, the J gene TRBJ2-7; D unclear. V lost 0 bases to trimming and J lost 1 base, with 10 bases between them. Germline V gene sequence: CDR1 MNHEY, CDR2 SVGAGI. The CDR3 length is 15 residues. CDR3 amino acids: CASSYSSASSYEQYV. Here the CDR3 DNA reads TGTGCCAGCAGTTACTCATCGGCGAGTTCCTACGAGCAGTACGTC.

This clonotype has more than one count but fewer than ten. A much larger clone lies a single base off, so this may be a read error. The chain combines TRBV6-1 with TRBJ1-1; D unresolved. The CDR3 contains 13 residues. Germline CDR1 MNHNS, CDR2 SASEGT. Trimming left V 7 bases short and J 1 base short, with 10 bases between. The CDR3 reads CASTLQRNTEAFF. CDR3 nucleotides: TGTGCCAGCACCCTACAGAGGAACACTGAAGCTTTCTTT.

This clonotype was seen just once. The chain combines TRBV29-1 with TRBJ1-1; 11 bases agree with TRBD1. CDR1 and CDR2 from the germline V gene are SQVTM and ANQGSEA. The CDR3 extends over 15 amino acids. The V and J ends lost 5 bases and 4 bases, in that order; junction bases with no gene match: 9. CDR3 amino acids: CSVPAMGQGVTEAFF. The CDR3 region has the DNA TGCAGCGTTCCCGCAATGGGACAGGGGGTCACTGAAGCTTTCTTT.

V gene TRBV2 combines with J gene TRBJ1-1, with TRBD1 matching 8 bases. Germline CDR1 and CDR2: SNHLY and FYNNEI. CDR3 length: 19 amino acids. With 3 bases clipped from V and 2 bases from J, the junction kept 17 bases outside the gene matches. The CDR3 region is CASSDIMDRVIGDNTEAFF. The CDR3 DNA sequence: TGTGCCAGCAGTGACATAATGGACAGGGTGATTGGTGATAACACTGAAGCTTTCTTT. Combining the CDR3 with reference TRBV2 and TRBJ1-1 gives the whole variable domain EPEVTQTPSHQVTQMGQEVILRCVPISNHLYFYWYRQILGQKVEFLVSFYNNEISEKSEIFDDQFSVERPDGSNFTLKIRSTKLEDSAMYFCASSDIMDRVIGDNTEAFFGQGTRLTVV.

This clonotype came up a few times. The chain carries TRBV28 and TRBJ2-1, with D possibly called TRBD1 or TRBD2 (5 bases each). Germline V CDR1 and CDR2: MDHEN, SYDVKM. Trimming left V 8 bases short and J 12 bases short, with 8 bases between. The CDR3 extends over 9 amino acids. CDR3 residues: CASGGRQFF. In nucleotides, the CDR3 is TGTGCCAGCGGGGGACGGCAGTTCTTC. Together with reference TRBV28 and TRBJ2-1, the CDR3 gives the full variable domain: DVKVTQSSRYLVKRTGEKVFLECVQDMDHENMFWYRQDPGLGLRLIYFSYDVKMKEKGDIPEGYSVSREKKERFSLILESASTNQTSMYLCASGGRQFFGPGTRLTVL.

This clonotype appeared many times. The chain has TRBV7-2 and TRBJ1-3; the D is unclear. V lost 4 bases and J 3 bases, leaving 10 bases between the germline ends. The CDR3 totals 14 residues. Germline values: CDR1 SGHTA, CDR2 FQGNSA. CDR3 coding DNA: TGTGCCAGCAGCTCCGGGTTTGTTGGAAACACCATATATTTT. Protein product: CASSSGFVGNTIYF.

The chain uses TRBV7-9 and TRBJ2-7; 7 nucleotides match TRBD2. The CDR3 totals 17 residues. CDR1 is SEHNR, CDR2 FQNEAQ, per germline (reference sequence). The V gene end was trimmed by 5 bases and the J gene end by 2 bases; junction bases not matched to a gene: 15. The CDR3 DNA follows: TGTGCCAGCAGCCCCACGCTTGAGGCGGGAGATACCTACGAGCAGTACTTC. Residues: CASSPTLEAGDTYEQYF.

The chain joins TRBV28 to TRBJ1-2, with 9 nucleotides matching TRBD1. Unmatched junction bases numbered 11, after V lost 10 bases and J lost 8 bases. Germline V gives CDR1 MDHEN, CDR2 SYDVKM. CDR3 size: 13 residues. The CDR3, as DNA: TGTGCCACGGGGGACAGGGAAGCGAAGGGCTACACCTTC. It translates to CATGDREAKGYTF.